Listed below are T cell receptor beta chains from one sample, sequenced in a study of cytomegalovirus exposure and HLA in healthy donors. The data were produced by immunoSEQ multiplex PCR, yet TCRdb's version contains in-frame clones alone and is incomplete. The profile covers tens of thousands of clones, with roughly 96% appearing a single time and 1.3% taken by the ten largest. Material: PBMCs. These receptors originate from a woman between 18 and 30 years old in good health and CMV-seronegative. Both conserved end residues are part of each CDR3. A D gene is named only where the DNA matches it firmly. Expanded clones are given a class, and other clones once, few, many or no size at all.

v_call	j_call	clone_size	d_call	cdr3_nt	cdr3_aa
TRBV11-2	TRBJ2-1	NA	TRBD2	TGTGCCAGCAGTTTAGGGACTAGCGGGTTCTATGAGCAGTTCTTC	CASSLGTSGFYEQFF
TRBV19	TRBJ1-1	once	TRBD1	TGTGCCAGTAGTACATGGACAGGGTGGGGCACTGAAGCTTTCTTT	CASSTWTGWGTEAFF
TRBV5-5	TRBJ1-1	NA	TRBD1	TGTGCCAGCAGCTTGGGACAGGGGGCGACTGAAGCTTTCTTT	CASSLGQGATEAFF
TRBV6-1	TRBJ2-7	NA	NA	TGTGCCAGCAGGAGTAGGGGGGGGACCTACGAGCAGTACTTC	CASRSRGGTYEQYF
TRBV27	TRBJ2-7	once	NA	TGTGCCAGCAGTAGGGGGTCCCCTTCCTACGAGCAGTACTTC	CASSRGSPSYEQYF
TRBV7-9	TRBJ1-3	NA	NA	TGTGCCAGCAGCTTAGGACCTAGGCTCCAGACCATATATTTT	CASSLGPRLQTIYF
TRBV4-2	TRBJ2-1	NA	NA	TGTGCCAGCAGCCAAGATGACTTGCACCGGTTCTTC	CASSQDDLHRFF
TRBV12-1	TRBJ1-5	once	NA	TGTGCCAGCATCCCCCCAGCGGGGCAGGGGATGAATCAGCCCCAGCATTTT	CASIPPAGQGMNQPQHF
TRBV29-1	TRBJ2-7	NA	NA	TGCAGCGTTGAAGATCAGAACTACGAGCAGTACTTC	CSVEDQNYEQYF
TRBV7-2	TRBJ1-5	NA	TRBD1	TGTGCCAGCAGCCACAACAGGGGAGGCGGGGATCAGCCCCAGCATTTT	CASSHNRGGGDQPQHF
TRBV9	TRBJ2-7	few	NA	TGTGCCAGCAGCGTAGCGGACTTCCCCTACGAGCAGTACTTC	CASSVADFPYEQYF
TRBV5-1	TRBJ2-7	NA	TRBD2	TGCGCCAGCAGGGCCGGGACTAGCTTCTACGAGCAGTACTTC	CASRAGTSFYEQYF
TRBV2	TRBJ2-5	NA	TRBD1	TGTGCCAGCAGTTCCCGGACAGGTCGGGCGACCCAGTACTTC	CASSSRTGRATQYF
TRBV5-1	TRBJ1-3	NA	TRBD1	TGCGCCAGCAGCTTGGGGGGGACAGATTCTGGAAACACCATATATTTT	CASSLGGTDSGNTIYF
TRBV6-1	TRBJ2-3	NA	NA	TGTGCCAGCAGTGAAGACCCACACACAGATACGCAGTATTTT	CASSEDPHTDTQYF
TRBV10-3	TRBJ2-7	NA	NA	TGTGCCATCAGTTCCGACGGGACCTACGAGCAGTACTTC	CAISSDGTYEQYF
TRBV14	TRBJ2-7	NA	NA	TGTGCCAGCAGTGAGGGGGTCGTCTACGAGCAGTACTTC	CASSEGVVYEQYF
TRBV29-1	TRBJ1-1	once	TRBD1	TGCAGCGTTGCCTATCCGGGACAGGGGGGCCCTGAAGCTTTCTTT	CSVAYPGQGGPEAFF
TRBV30	TRBJ2-6	NA	TRBD1	TGTGCCTGGAGTCAAACAGGGGCTGGGGCCAACGTCCTGACTTTC	CAWSQTGAGANVLTF
TRBV2	TRBJ2-3	NA	TRBD2	TGTGCCAGCCTTGGGCTACTAGCGGGAGGTCCAGATACGCAGTATTTT	CASLGLLAGGPDTQYF
TRBV7-2	TRBJ1-5	NA	NA	TGTGCCAGCAGCTTAGACAGTCAGCCCCAGCATTTT	CASSLDSQPQHF
TRBV30	TRBJ2-7	NA	NA	TGTGCCTGGAGTGTACTGACAGGCGCAGCCACCTACGAGCAGTACTTC	CAWSVLTGAATYEQYF
TRBV6-5	TRBJ1-5	NA	NA	TGTGCCAGCAATGGTCAGGGGCCAGGTCAGCCCCAGCATTTT	CASNGQGPGQPQHF
TRBV5-1	TRBJ2-6	once	NA	TGCGCCAGCAGCCTCAGCGGCTCTGGGGCCAACGTCCTGACTTTC	CASSLSGSGANVLTF
TRBV5-8	TRBJ2-7	NA	NA	TGTGCCAGCAGCCCGGGGACTTTCGGGGAGCAGTACTTC	CASSPGTFGEQYF
TRBV27	TRBJ1-4	NA	TRBD1	TGTGCCAGCAGTTTATCCCGGGACAGGGAAAAACTGTTTTTT	CASSLSRDREKLFF
TRBV11-2	TRBJ2-7	NA	TRBD2	TGTGCCAGCAGCATCGGCACTAGCGTCACCTCCTACGAGCAGTACTTC	CASSIGTSVTSYEQYF
TRBV7-2	TRBJ1-2	NA	NA	TGTGCCAGCAGCTTTTCAGGGAACTATGGCTACACCTTC	CASSFSGNYGYTF
TRBV6-5	TRBJ1-1	NA	TRBD1	TGTGCCAGCAGTTCCAACAGGGGGGAAGCTTTCTTT	CASSSNRGEAFF
TRBV19	TRBJ2-7	NA	NA	TGTGCCAGTAGGGACAGACTCTACGAGCAGTACTTC	CASRDRLYEQYF
TRBV18	TRBJ2-7	NA	NA	TGTGCCAGCTCAGCAACAGGGTACGGAAGCGAGCAGTACTTC	CASSATGYGSEQYF
TRBV29-1	TRBJ2-6	NA	NA	TGCAGCGTCCCGTCGACCAGGGAAGGGTACGTCCTGACTTTC	CSVPSTREGYVLTF
TRBV5-1	TRBJ1-5	NA	NA	TGCGCCAGCAGGGCGGGGGACCGCACAGATACGCAGCATTTT	CASRAGDRTDTQHF
TRBV28	TRBJ1-2	NA	TRBD1	TGTGCCAGCAGTTCCCCCCGTCGACAGGGGGCCATAAACTATGGCTACACCTTC	CASSSPRRQGAINYGYTF
TRBV5-1	TRBJ2-7	NA	NA	TGCGCCAGCAGCTACTACCTGGGACAGACCCAGGAGGGAACCTACGAGCAGTACTTC	CASSYYLGQTQEGTYEQYF
TRBV27	TRBJ2-1	NA	TRBD2	TGTGCCAGCAGTTTACTGCGGGAGGTCCTCAATGAGCAGTTCTTC	CASSLLREVLNEQFF
TRBV27	TRBJ2-2	once	NA	TGTGCCAGCAGTTTAATGGGGGCCCACGCCGGGGAGCTGTTTTTT	CASSLMGAHAGELFF
TRBV18	TRBJ1-5	once	NA	TGTGCCAGCTCACCGTACAGGGACAATCAGCCCCAGCATTTT	CASSPYRDNQPQHF